These 16 T cell receptor beta chains share one sample of origin, sequenced in a study of blood T cell repertoires in COVID-19. Assay: immunoSEQ multiplex PCR; the TCRdb copy retains only in-frame clones and omits some. The sample lists tens of thousands of clones, 87% seen once, with more than 4.5% in the top ten. The sample comprised peripheral blood. The receptors shown here come from a man in his 60s with acute or convalescent COVID-19.

The chain links TRBV27 to TRBJ1-1, with D unresolved. The CDR3 runs 15 residues. V was trimmed by 2 bases and J by 4 bases, leaving 14 bases between them. Germline CDR1 is MNHEY and CDR2 is SMNVEV (reference sequence). In nucleotides, the CDR3 is TGTGCCAGCAGTTTAAAGCGAGGGCCAGGCACTGAAGCTTTCTTT. It translates to CASSLKRGPGTEAFF.

The chain recombines TRBV7-2 with TRBJ1-1, with D tentatively TRBD1 (5 bases). Trimming shortened V by 0 bases and J by 0 bases, and 20 bases separated the two germline ends. The CDR3 loop spans 19 amino acids. Germline-derived CDR1 and CDR2 are SGHTA and FQGNSA. CDR3 sequence: CASSLALTPGGYMNTEAFF. The CDR3 DNA is TGTGCCAGCAGCTTAGCCTTAACACCCGGGGGGTACATGAACACTGAAGCTTTCTTT.

The rearrangement joins TRBV18 to TRBJ2-3, with D tentatively TRBD2 (6 bases). Deletions cut 6 bases from V and 0 bases from J, with 13 bases between. Looked up from germline, CDR1 is KGHSH and CDR2 is LQKENI. The CDR3 runs 15 residues. CDR3 loop: CASSERVPSTDTQYF. For the CDR3, the DNA is TGTGCCAGCTCGGAGCGGGTACCTAGCACAGATACGCAGTATTTT.

The gene calls are TRBV19 and TRBJ1-3, with 8 bases identical to TRBD1. CDR3 length: 14 amino acids. With 10 bases clipped from V and 1 base from J, the junction kept 6 bases outside the gene matches. The germline CDR1 and CDR2 sequences are LNHDA and SQIVND (reference sequence). DNA for the CDR3: TGTGCCACCGCTCAGGGGGCGTCTGGAAACACCATATATTTT. Encoded protein: CATAQGASGNTIYF.

J is TRBJ1-2 and V is TRBV12-3 or TRBV12-4, with unresolved D. The CDR3 contains 13 residues. The V and J ends lost 6 bases and 8 bases respectively, with 16 bases between them. CDR3 sequence (DNA): TGTGCCAGCAGACTAACGGAGGCGGCGGGCTACACCTTC. This gives the protein CASRLTEAAGYTF.

This chain uses TRBV19 with TRBJ1-4; 8 positions agree with TRBD1. The CDR3 length is 17 residues. Trimming removed 4 bases from V and 6 bases from J; junction bases left unmatched: 13. The germline V gene encodes CDR1 LNHDA and CDR2 SQIVND (reference sequence). CDR3 protein: CASSSRSSRTGYEKLFF. The CDR3 DNA reads as TGTGCCAGTAGTAGCCGATCTTCCAGGACAGGGTATGAAAAACTGTTTTTT.

This sequence joins TRBV25-1 and TRBJ1-4, with 8 bases fitting TRBD1. This CDR3 contains 14 residues. Germline assignment: CDR1 MGHDK and CDR2 SYGVNS. Trimming at V came to 5 bases and at J to 7 bases, leaving 6 bases not matched to a gene. CDR3 sequence reads: CASSSTGGGEKLFF. CDR3 in DNA: TGTGCCAGCAGTTCAACAGGGGGAGGTGAAAAACTGTTTTTT. Together with reference TRBV25-1 and TRBJ1-4, the CDR3 gives the full variable domain: EADIYQTPRYLVIGTGKKITLECSQTMGHDKMYWYQQDPGMELHLIHYSYGVNSTEKGDLSSESTVSRIRTEHFPLTLESARPSHTSQYLCASSSTGGGEKLFFGSGTQLSVL.

This clone was counted a single time. The V gene is TRBV12-5, the J gene TRBJ1-1, with no clear D. CDR3 length equals 14 residues. CDR1 and CDR2 from the germline V gene are LGHNT and FRNRAP. V shed 7 bases and J shed 5 bases, with 17 bases lying between them. CDR3 sequence: CASEGWGRGTEAFF. The CDR3 DNA sequence: TGTGCTAGTGAGGGCTGGGGAAGAGGGACTGAAGCTTTCTTT. Based on the CDR3 plus reference TRBV12-5 and TRBJ1-1, the full variable domain is DARVTQTPRHKVTEMGQEVTMRCQPILGHNTVFWYRQTMMQGLELLAYFRNRAPLDDSGMPKDRFSAEMPDATLATLKIQPSEPRDSAVYFCASEGWGRGTEAFFGQGTRLTVV.

This clone occurred a few times. This sequence joins TRBV4-3 and TRBJ1-4; D possibly corresponds to TRBD1 (6 bases). V lost 0 bases and J 3 bases, leaving 8 bases between the germline ends. Germline V gene sequence: CDR1 LGHNA, CDR2 YSLEER. The CDR3 has 15 amino acids. CDR3 DNA sequence: TGCGCCAGCAGCCAAGAGGACAGACCTAATGAAAAACTGTTTTTT. This gives the protein CASSQEDRPNEKLFF.

The chain combines TRBV18 with TRBJ2-5, with a weak D call TRBD1 (6 bases). Germline CDR1 and CDR2: KGHSH and LQKENI. There are 14 residues in the CDR3. Trimming took off 6 bases at V and 2 bases at J, with 13 bases between the two ends. CDR3 DNA: TGTGCCAGCTCCCGACCGGGACAACAAGAGACCCAGTACTTC. Translating it yields CASSRPGQQETQYF.

This clone occurred once. This chain uses TRBV6-5 with TRBJ2-5, with D possibly matching TRBD1 (6 bases). V gave up 7 bases and J gave up 5 bases, with 17 bases separating them. The germline V gene has CDR1 MNHEY and CDR2 SVGAGI. The CDR3 is 14 residues long. This chain's CDR3 is CASTGQSQGETQYF. The CDR3 DNA reads TGTGCCAGCACCGGACAGTCTCAAGGGGAGACCCAGTACTTC.

V and J are TRBV7-9 and TRBJ2-5; no firm D call. CDR3 size: 14 residues. The germline CDR1 and CDR2 sequences are SEHNR and FQNEAQ (reference sequence). The V gene lost 7 bases and the J gene lost 8 bases, with 20 bases spanning the gap. The CDR3: CASTKENGLGTQYF. Written as DNA, the CDR3 is TGTGCCAGCACCAAAGAGAACGGTTTGGGCACCCAGTACTTC.

This chain links TRBV30 with TRBJ2-5, with 7 bases fitting TRBD1. The V gene end was trimmed by 2 bases and the J gene end by 6 bases; junction bases not matched to a gene: 6. The CDR3 is made up of 13 amino acids. Germline V gives CDR1 GTSNPN, CDR2 SVGIG (reference sequence). CDR3 coding DNA: TGTGCCTGGAGTAGACAGGGCGAAAAGACCCAGTACTTC. Encoded protein: CAWSRQGEKTQYF.

The chain employs TRBV5-8 and TRBJ1-2, with TRBD1 as a possible D gene (6 bases). CDR1 is SGHTS, CDR2 YDEGEE, per germline. V was shortened by 4 bases and J by 4 bases, with 23 bases between the two germline ends. This CDR3 is built from 17 residues. CDR3 bases: TGTGCCAGCAGCCGCGGAATACAACAAAAAGGGGGCTATGGCTACACCTTC. Amino acid sequence: CASSRGIQQKGGYGYTF.

The chain couples TRBV10-3 to TRBJ1-5, with 9 bases aligning to TRBD1. CDR1 and CDR2 from the germline V gene are ENHRY and SYGVKD. CDR3 length: 15 residues. V shed 8 bases, J shed 1 base, and the junction held 6 bases outside the gene matches. The CDR3 region is CAIGGTGRSNQPQHF. For the CDR3, the DNA is TGTGCCATCGGGGGGACAGGGAGGAGCAATCAGCCCCAGCATTTT.

The chain joins TRBV10-3 to TRBJ1-2, with TRBD1 matching 8 bases. Per the germline V gene, CDR1 is ENHRY and CDR2 is SYGVKD. V dropped 3 bases and J dropped 8; count of bases not matched to a gene: 5. The CDR3 covers 13 residues. Written as DNA, the CDR3 is TGTGCCATCAGTGACCAGACAGGGGCCGGCTACACCTTC. This sequence encodes CAISDQTGAGYTF.